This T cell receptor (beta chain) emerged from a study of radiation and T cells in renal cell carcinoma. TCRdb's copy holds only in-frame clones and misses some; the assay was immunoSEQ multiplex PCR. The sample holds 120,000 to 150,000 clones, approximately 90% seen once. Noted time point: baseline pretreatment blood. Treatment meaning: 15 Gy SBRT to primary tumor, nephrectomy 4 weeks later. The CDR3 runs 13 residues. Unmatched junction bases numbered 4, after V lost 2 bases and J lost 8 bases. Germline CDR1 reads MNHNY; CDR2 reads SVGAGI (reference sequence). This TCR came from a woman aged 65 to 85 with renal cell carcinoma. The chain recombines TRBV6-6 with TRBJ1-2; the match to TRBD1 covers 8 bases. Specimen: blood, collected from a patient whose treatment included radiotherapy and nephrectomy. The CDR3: CASSYPGGGGYTF. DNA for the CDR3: TGTGCCAGCAGTTACCCAGGGGGCGGCGGCTACACCTTC.